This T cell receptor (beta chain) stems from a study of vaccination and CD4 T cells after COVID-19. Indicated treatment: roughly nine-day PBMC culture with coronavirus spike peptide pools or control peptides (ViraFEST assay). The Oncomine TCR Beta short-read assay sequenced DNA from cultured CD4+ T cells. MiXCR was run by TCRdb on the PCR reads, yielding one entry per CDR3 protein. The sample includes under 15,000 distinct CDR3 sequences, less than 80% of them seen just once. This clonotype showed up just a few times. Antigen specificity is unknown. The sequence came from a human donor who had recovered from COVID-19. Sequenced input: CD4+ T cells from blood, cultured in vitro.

Here the CDR3 reads CASSIARALTDTQYF. Written as DNA, the CDR3 is TGTGCCAGTAGTATCGCGCGGGCGCTCACAGATACGCAGTATTTT. The V gene is TRBV19, the J gene TRBJ2-3, with D perhaps TRBD2 (5 bases). Germline V CDR1 and CDR2: LNHDA, SQIVND (reference sequence). Between the trimmed V and J ends, which lost 3 bases and 2 bases, there was a span of 12 bases. The CDR3 contains 15 residues.